A single sample gave rise to the 17 T cell receptor beta chains below, sequenced in a study of blood T cell repertoires in COVID-19. This table comes from immunoSEQ multiplex PCR, and its TCRdb copy is limited to in-frame clones, with some not included. In the table there are tens of thousands of clones, around 90% of which are singletons. The sequenced material came from peripheral blood. These receptors all come from a woman older than 75 with COVID-19, enrolled during active disease.

This chain uses TRBV5-1 with TRBJ1-4; 11 nucleotides match TRBD1. Germline V lookup: CDR1 SGHRS, CDR2 YFSETQ. This CDR3 has 16 amino acids. V trimming: 4 bases; J trimming: 1 base; junction bases outside the gene matches: 3. The CDR3 loop reads CASSRTGGLTNEKLFF. The DNA for the CDR3 is TGCGCCAGCAGCCGGACAGGGGGCCTAACTAATGAAAAACTGTTTTTT. The whole variable domain, remainder taken from reference TRBV5-1 and TRBJ1-4, is KAGVTQTPRYLIKTRGQQVTLSCSPISGHRSVSWYQQTPGQGLQFLFEYFSETQRNKGNFPGRFSGRQFSNSRSEMNVSTLELGDSALYLCASSRTGGLTNEKLFFGSGTQLSVL.

This chain connects TRBV5-5 to TRBJ2-7; D is unclear. V was trimmed by 0 bases and J by 6 bases, leaving 7 bases between them. In germline, CDR1 is SGHKS, CDR2 YYEKEE (reference sequence). The CDR3 has 12 residues. CDR3 region: CASSLASGEQYF. As DNA, the CDR3 is TGTGCCAGCAGCTTGGCCTCCGGCGAGCAGTACTTC.

J is TRBJ1-2 and V is TRBV10-2; weak D call: TRBD1 (6 bases). Germline values: CDR1 WSHSY, CDR2 SAAADI. The V end lost 2 bases, the J end lost 8 bases, and 12 bases lay between the germline ends. This CDR3 is 13 amino acids long. Here the CDR3 DNA reads TGCGCCAGCAGTGAGACGGACAGACGAGGCTACACCTTC. This codes for CASSETDRRGYTF.

Concerning this clone itself: At one of its ends the junction is not consistent with the germline gene, which may arise from a read error. The gene calls are TRBV3-1 (or the pseudogene TRBV3-2) and TRBJ2-3; TRBD2 agrees at 8 bases. Germline assignment: CDR1 LGHDT and CDR2 YNNKEL (reference sequence). CDR3 length: 12 amino acids. This CDR3 reads CSSAGALDTQYF. In nucleotides, the CDR3 is TGCTCCTCAGCGGGGGCCCTAGATACGCAGTATTTT.

This chain joins TRBV6-2 or TRBV6-3 and TRBJ1-5; 8 bases agree with TRBD1. The CDR3 spans 14 residues. The V and J ends lost 5 bases and 6 bases, in that order; junction bases with no gene match: 6. The germline V gene encodes CDR1 MNHEY and CDR2 SVGEGT. The CDR3 loop is CASSPQGASQPQHF. The CDR3 region has the DNA TGTGCCAGCAGTCCCCAGGGGGCAAGTCAGCCCCAGCATTTT.

V gene TRBV3-1 (or the pseudogene TRBV3-2) combines with J gene TRBJ2-7; D unresolved. The CDR3 loop spans 12 amino acids. Germline V gives CDR1 LGHDT, CDR2 YNNKEL (reference sequence). Trimming shortened V by 1 base and J by 12 bases, and 13 bases separated the two germline ends. In DNA form, the CDR3 reads TGTGCCAGCAGCCAAGGCAGCACCACGGGGTACTTC. Translated: CASSQGSTTGYF.

The chain carries TRBV5-5 and TRBJ2-6, with D possibly TRBD2 on 7 matching bases. Germline-derived CDR1 and CDR2 are SGHKS and YYEKEE (reference sequence). V lost 3 bases and J lost 0, with 13 bases in between. The CDR3 loop spans 17 amino acids. As DNA, the CDR3 is TGTGCCAGCAGCTCGGGGGGCGGGAGCTCTGGGGCCAACGTCCTGACTTTC. Protein product: CASSSGGGSSGANVLTF.

The V gene is TRBV11-1, the J gene TRBJ2-3, with a weak D call TRBD2 (6 bases). This CDR3 is built from 16 residues. Trimming cost V 2 bases and J 0 bases, with 12 bases left between them. Germline V gene data show CDR1 as SGHAT and CDR2 as FQDESV (reference sequence). The CDR3 region is CASSLLSGRSTDTQYF. The CDR3 DNA follows: TGTGCCAGCAGCTTACTTTCAGGGAGGAGCACAGATACGCAGTATTTT.

The chain joins TRBV5-1 to TRBJ1-4; 9 bases fit TRBD1. Per the germline V gene, CDR1 is SGHRS and CDR2 is YFSETQ. Trimming at V came to 0 bases and at J to 7 bases, leaving 4 bases not matched to a gene. The CDR3 loop spans 15 amino acids. CDR3 nucleotides: TGCGCCAGCAGCTTGGCGGGACAGGGTGGTGAAAAACTGTTTTTT. Its translation is CASSLAGQGGEKLFF.

The CDR3 region is CASSFTGDGYTF. The CDR3 bases are TGTGCCAGCAGTTTTACGGGGGATGGCTACACCTTC. The chain combines TRBV12-3 or TRBV12-4 with TRBJ1-2; D is perhaps TRBD1 (5 bases). Deletions cut 3 bases from V and 6 bases from J, with 8 bases between. CDR3 size: 12 residues.

The genes are TRBV5-5 and TRBJ1-4; 7 bases align to TRBD1. Germline V lookup: CDR1 SGHKS, CDR2 YYEKEE (reference sequence). V gave up 4 bases and J gave up 8 bases; unmatched junction bases: 17. The CDR3 contains 17 residues. The CDR3 DNA is TGTGCCAGCAGCCCAGGACAGGCGGAAGAGATTCGGGAAAAACTGTTTTTT. It encodes CASSPGQAEEIREKLFF.

The chain carries TRBV5-1 and TRBJ2-1; 11 bases match TRBD2. CDR3 size: 15 residues. The germline gives CDR1 SGHRS, CDR2 YFSETQ. The V and J ends lost 4 bases and 4 bases, in that order; junction bases with no gene match: 4. The CDR3 DNA is TGCGCCAGCAGCCCTTTAGCGGGGGGGTACAATGAGCAGTTCTTC. This sequence encodes CASSPLAGGYNEQFF.

CDR3 amino acids: CATSRAGGTLAYEQYF. DNA of the CDR3: TGTGCCACCAGCAGAGCGGGGGGGACACTTGCCTACGAGCAGTACTTC. The chain has TRBV15 and TRBJ2-7; 8 bases are a match to TRBD2. CDR3 length: 16 amino acids. The V gene end was trimmed by 1 base and the J gene end by 2 bases; junction bases not matched to a gene: 7. The V gene's germline CDR1 is LNHNV and CDR2 YYDKDF (reference sequence).

The gene calls are TRBV2 and TRBJ1-6, with a tentative D call TRBD1 (5 bases). The CDR3 loop spans 16 amino acids. The germline V and J ends were trimmed by 6 bases and 1 base, with 13 bases remaining between them. Germline CDR1 SNHLY, CDR2 FYNNEI. The CDR3 nucleotides read TGTGCCAGCAGGGGCGGGGCGGGGTCCTATAATTCACCCCTCCACTTT. It specifies CASRGGAGSYNSPLHF. The full variable domain, completed using reference TRBV2 and TRBJ1-6, is EPEVTQTPSHQVTQMGQEVILRCVPISNHLYFYWYRQILGQKVEFLVSFYNNEISEKSEIFDDQFSVERPDGSNFTLKIRSTKLEDSAMYFCASRGGAGSYNSPLHFGNGTRLTVT.

The chain joins TRBV28 to TRBJ2-7; weak D call: TRBD1 (5 bases). Trimming removed 5 bases at V and 6 bases at J, with 17 bases between. Germline V lookup: CDR1 MDHEN, CDR2 SYDVKM. The CDR3 totals 14 residues. The CDR3 protein is CASSHRPGHGEQYF. CDR3 DNA sequence: TGTGCCAGCAGTCACCGTCCAGGGCACGGCGAGCAGTACTTC.

A note on this clone: The CDR3 does not close with the conserved phenylalanine or tryptophan, likely indicating a read error. The DNA is omitted, as the CDR3 cannot be located on it reliably, and the CDR3 follows TCRdb's listing. The V call is TRBV19, the J call TRBJ1-4. Germline V CDR1 and CDR2: LNHDA, SQIVND (reference sequence). The CDR3 numbers 8 amino acids, ends counted. CDR3 region: CASSINGV.

The rearrangement uses TRBV24-1 and TRBJ2-1, with TRBD2 matching over 7 bases. Germline values: CDR1 KGHDR, CDR2 SFDVKD. The CDR3 is made up of 19 amino acids. V was clipped by 2 bases and J by 9 bases; unmatched bases: 21. The DNA of the CDR3 is TGTGCCACCAGTGATTCCGAATTATGGGCGGGGGATCGGGCCGGTGAGCAGTTCTTC. Translating gives CATSDSELWAGDRAGEQFF.